These 27 T cell receptor beta chains came from one sample sequenced in a study of blood T cell repertoires in COVID-19. Some clones are missing from TCRdb's copy, which holds only in-frame ones; the method was immunoSEQ multiplex PCR. Here the sample spans tens of thousands of clones, 89% being singletons. Sequencing was carried out using peripheral blood. The receptor set was obtained from a man aged 55 to 70 with COVID-19, enrolled during active disease.

The chain couples TRBV30 to TRBJ1-1; no clear D gene. The CDR3 runs 15 residues. Germline lookup yields CDR1 GTSNPN and CDR2 SVGIG (reference sequence). The ends were cut back, 8 bases at V and 1 base at J, with 20 bases in the middle. The CDR3 region has the DNA TGTGCCACTAACCGGGTCCCTATACAGAACACTGAAGCTTTCTTT. Protein sequence: CATNRVPIQNTEAFF.

The chain has TRBV5-1 and TRBJ1-1; 9 bases are shared with TRBD1. This CDR3 spans 19 amino acids. Per the germline V gene, CDR1 is SGHRS and CDR2 is YFSETQ. Trimming cost V 2 bases and J 0 bases; bases outside gene matches: 14. CDR3 nucleotide sequence: TGCGCCAGCAGCTTAAGGAGAATGCCGCGGGACAGGGTGAACACTGAAGCTTTCTTT. This sequence encodes CASSLRRMPRDRVNTEAFF.

This chain connects TRBV11-3 to TRBJ2-7; D is perhaps TRBD1 (6 bases). The CDR3 contains 12 residues. V was cut by 8 bases and J by 7 bases, with 15 bases left in between. Germline V gene data show CDR1 as SGHNT and CDR2 as YENEEA. CDR3 region: CASLGQRGEQYF. Written as DNA, the CDR3 is TGTGCCAGCCTCGGACAGCGAGGTGAGCAGTACTTC.

CDR3 region: CASSFDRSYNEQFF. The DNA of the CDR3 is TGTGCCAGCAGTTTCGACAGATCCTACAATGAGCAGTTCTTC. The gene calls are TRBV6-5 and TRBJ2-1, with TRBD1 as a possible D gene (5 bases). The CDR3 is 14 amino acids. Germline CDR1 is MNHEY and CDR2 is SVGAGI. Between the trimmed V and J ends, which lost 4 bases and 1 base, there was a span of 8 bases.

The rearrangement links TRBV24-1 to TRBJ2-7; D is unresolved. The germline V gene has CDR1 KGHDR and CDR2 SFDVKD. This CDR3 region has 13 residues. V lost 0 bases, J lost 8 bases, and 10 bases lay in between. The CDR3 nucleotides read TGTGCCACCAGTGATTTGCTACAAGACAAGCAGTACTTC. Amino acids: CATSDLLQDKQYF.

The V and J genes are TRBV3-1 (or the pseudogene TRBV3-2) and TRBJ2-3; tentatively, D is TRBD2 (6 bases). The CDR3 runs 14 residues. Germline values: CDR1 LGHDT, CDR2 YNNKEL (reference sequence). V lost 4 bases, J lost 4 bases, and 12 bases lay in between. CDR3: CASSRREFADTQYF. CDR3 DNA sequence: TGTGCCAGCAGCCGCCGGGAGTTCGCAGATACGCAGTATTTT.

The J gene is TRBJ1-6, the V gene TRBV3-1 (or the pseudogene TRBV3-2), with a tentative D call TRBD1 (6 bases). Trimming removed 3 bases from V and 7 bases from J, with 10 bases in between. Looked up from germline, CDR1 is LGHDT and CDR2 is YNNKEL (reference sequence). The CDR3 consists of 14 residues. CDR3 nucleotide sequence: TGTGCCAGCAGCCAGGGGGCAGGGAATTCACCCCTCCACTTT. Encoded protein: CASSQGAGNSPLHF.

V usage is TRBV3-1 (or the pseudogene TRBV3-2) and J usage is TRBJ2-1; 9 bases line up with TRBD2. The CDR3 has 15 amino acids. J gave up 3 bases and V 5 bases, and 5 bases lay outside the gene matches. The V gene's germline CDR1 is LGHDT and CDR2 YNNKEL (reference sequence). CDR3 nucleotides: TGTGCCAGCAGCTTCGAGCGGGGGGACTACAATGAGCAGTTCTTC. Its protein is CASSFERGDYNEQFF.

This rearrangement joins TRBV28 to TRBJ1-1, with D maybe TRBD1 (6 bases). The CDR3 extends over 14 amino acids. Germline V lookup: CDR1 MDHEN, CDR2 SYDVKM. Between the trimmed V and J ends, which lost 3 bases and 1 base, there was a span of 9 bases. The CDR3 sequence is CASSFRGWNTEAFF. Here the CDR3 DNA reads TGTGCCAGCAGTTTCAGGGGCTGGAACACTGAAGCTTTCTTT.

The chain couples TRBV28 to TRBJ2-7; the match to TRBD1 covers 12 bases. The CDR3 extends over 14 amino acids. The germline V gene encodes CDR1 MDHEN and CDR2 SYDVKM. With 5 bases clipped from V and 7 bases from J, the junction kept 6 bases outside the gene matches. The CDR3 here is CASSAWDRGPEQYF. In nucleotides, the CDR3 is TGTGCCAGCAGTGCCTGGGACAGGGGGCCTGAGCAGTACTTC.

The chain uses TRBV30 and TRBJ1-4; D gene ambiguous. V lost 8 bases and J lost 3, with 13 bases in between. Germline V lookup: CDR1 GTSNPN, CDR2 SVGIG (reference sequence). CDR3 length equals 13 residues. CDR3 sequence reads: CARQMRANEKLFF. The CDR3 DNA is TGTGCCCGCCAGATGAGGGCTAATGAAAAACTGTTTTTT.

The CDR3 DNA follows: TGCGCCAGCAGGTTTATGGGTGGGCGGAACACTGAAGCTTTCTTT. Protein sequence: CASRFMGGRNTEAFF. The gene calls are TRBV10-2 and TRBJ1-1; D not certain. The V end lost 6 bases, the J end lost 1 base, and 15 bases lay between the germline ends. The germline V gene encodes CDR1 WSHSY and CDR2 SAAADI. CDR3 length: 15 amino acids.

The chain is built from TRBV6-6 and TRBJ2-4; D is possibly TRBD1 (6 bases). V gave up 5 bases and J gave up 1 base, with 12 bases separating them. The CDR3 runs 15 residues. From germline, CDR1 is MNHNY and CDR2 SVGAGI (reference sequence). CDR3 nucleotides: TGTGCCAGCAGTACCGTACAGGGTGCCAAAAACATTCAGTACTTC. This translates into CASSTVQGAKNIQYF.

The chain is built from TRBV5-5 and TRBJ1-4; no definite D call. The CDR3 consists of 14 residues. With 2 bases removed from V and 1 base from J, the gap between germline ends came to 6 bases. Germline CDR1 is SGHKS and CDR2 is YYEKEE (reference sequence). The CDR3 nucleotides read TGTGCCAGCAGCTTACAGAGAACTAATGAAAAACTGTTTTTT. Its protein product is CASSLQRTNEKLFF.

CDR3 loop: CASSLSGPVRIFF. The DNA for the CDR3 is TGTGCCAGCAGTTTAAGCGGTCCCGTCCGGATTTTCTTT. The genes are TRBV12-3 or TRBV12-4 and TRBJ1-1, with unresolved D. The CDR3 is made up of 13 amino acids. With 2 bases removed from V and 13 bases from J, the gap between germline ends came to 17 bases.

The chain couples TRBV19 to TRBJ2-1, with D possibly matching TRBD1 (6 bases). CDR1 is LNHDA, CDR2 SQIVND, per germline (reference sequence). V was trimmed by 0 bases and J by 6 bases, leaving 9 bases between them. CDR3 length: 14 amino acids. The CDR3 is CASSIELGGNEQFF. CDR3 bases: TGTGCCAGTAGTATAGAGCTAGGGGGCAATGAGCAGTTCTTC. The variable domain in full, with the rest retrieved from reference TRBV19 and TRBJ2-1, is DGGITQSPKYLFRKEGQNVTLSCEQNLNHDAMYWYRQDPGQGLRLIYYSQIVNDFQKGDIAEGYSVSREKKESFPLTVTSAQKNPTAFYLCASSIELGGNEQFFGPGTRLTVL.

This clone was seen once. In nucleotides, the CDR3 is TGCAGCGTAGGACTAGCGGGGCCCTACGAGCAGTACTTC. Translated: CSVGLAGPYEQYF. V gene TRBV29-1 combines with J gene TRBJ2-7, with 12 bases that match TRBD2. CDR3 length equals 13 residues. The junction had 2 bases not matched to a gene; V was cut back by 6 bases and J by 2 bases. The germline V gene has CDR1 SQVTM and CDR2 ANQGSEA.

This chain connects TRBV29-1 to TRBJ2-2; perhaps TRBD2 as D (5 bases). V lost 4 bases to trimming and J lost 4 bases, with 10 bases between them. The CDR3 sequence is 13 residues long. CDR1 and CDR2 (germline): SQVTM, ANQGSEA. The DNA of the CDR3 is TGCAGCGTTGTTCCCGCGGGCACCGGGGAGCTGTTTTTT. Amino acid sequence: CSVVPAGTGELFF.

The J gene is TRBJ1-2, the V gene TRBV9; no firm D call. Germline V gene sequence: CDR1 SGDLS, CDR2 YYNGEE. The ends were cut back, 4 bases at V and 0 bases at J, with 22 bases in the middle. The CDR3 length is 18 residues. The CDR3: CASSSPRGGTEANYGYTF. As DNA, the CDR3 is TGTGCCAGCAGCTCCCCGCGGGGAGGAACTGAGGCTAACTATGGCTACACCTTC.

The chain has TRBV18 and TRBJ1-1; TRBD1 matches 7 bases. Germline V lookup: CDR1 KGHSH, CDR2 LQKENI. The J segment lost 0 bases and the V segment lost 3 bases, leaving 7 bases of the junction unmatched. This CDR3 spans 16 amino acids. The CDR3 nucleotides read TGTGCCAGCTCACCGACCGGGGACAGCATGAACACTGAAGCTTTCTTT. It encodes CASSPTGDSMNTEAFF.

The chain couples TRBV5-1 to TRBJ2-1; possibly TRBD1 for D (7 bases). Trimming left V 4 bases short and J 1 base short, with 18 bases between. Germline V gives CDR1 SGHRS, CDR2 YFSETQ. This CDR3 has 17 residues. In DNA form, the CDR3 reads TGCGCCAGCAGCGTCCGGTTGACAGGGACTTCCTACAATGAGCAGTTCTTC. Translating it yields CASSVRLTGTSYNEQFF.

This clone is classed as large. The V gene is TRBV27, the J gene TRBJ1-1; D ambiguous. The V gene lost 5 bases and the J gene lost 5 bases, with 15 bases spanning the gap. CDR3 length: 14 residues. CDR1 and CDR2 from the germline V gene are MNHEY and SMNVEV (reference sequence). CDR3: CASSPDGGATEAFF. CDR3 sequence (DNA): TGTGCCAGCAGTCCCGACGGAGGAGCGACTGAAGCTTTCTTT.

This sequence joins TRBV4-1 and TRBJ1-3; D not resolved. Germline-derived CDR1 and CDR2 are MGHRA and YSYEKL. The CDR3 runs 12 residues. V shed 4 bases and J shed 2 bases, with 3 bases lying between them. CDR3 in amino acids: CASSRPGNTIYF. The CDR3 DNA sequence: TGCGCCAGCAGCCGGCCTGGAAACACCATATATTTT.

This chain uses TRBV6-6 with TRBJ1-2, with a weak D call TRBD1 (5 bases). Germline V gene data show CDR1 as MNHNY and CDR2 as SVGAGI (reference sequence). The CDR3 is made up of 12 amino acids. Trimming left V 6 bases short and J 6 bases short, with 11 bases between. The DNA for the CDR3 is TGTGCCAGCAGGCAGGGTTCTGATGGCTACACCTTC. Protein sequence: CASRQGSDGYTF.

The CDR3 is CASSNPGVLYNEQFF. CDR3 DNA sequence: TGTGCCAGCAGCAACCCAGGGGTTCTCTACAATGAGCAGTTCTTC. The chain employs TRBV7-9 and TRBJ2-1, with a possible D match to TRBD1 (6 bases). CDR3 length: 15 residues. V lost 5 bases to trimming and J lost 3 bases, with 14 bases between them. Germline lookup yields CDR1 SEHNR and CDR2 FQNEAQ (reference sequence).

This CDR3 is CASTEGGTDTQYF. The DNA for the CDR3 is TGTGCCAGCACGGAGGGAGGCACAGATACGCAGTATTTT. V is TRBV9 and J is TRBJ2-3; TRBD2 is a possible D gene (6 bases). Germline V gives CDR1 SGDLS, CDR2 YYNGEE. V lost 6 bases and J 1 base, leaving 9 bases between the germline ends. CDR3 length equals 13 residues.

The gene calls are TRBV9 and TRBJ1-1, with a weak D call TRBD1 (6 bases). The germline gives CDR1 SGDLS, CDR2 YYNGEE. This CDR3 has 14 residues. V was trimmed by 3 bases and J by 0 bases, leaving 9 bases between them. The chain's CDR3 is CASSDRDMNTEAFF. CDR3 nucleotides: TGTGCCAGCAGCGACAGGGACATGAACACTGAAGCTTTCTTT.